This T cell receptor (beta chain) is drawn from a study of blood T cell repertoires in COVID-19. Assay used: immunoSEQ multiplex PCR; TCRdb lists only in-frame clones, some missing. The table includes under 250,000 clones, roughly four fifths detected once. In its sample, this clone was seen a few times. Germline-derived CDR1 and CDR2 are SGHNT and YYREEE (reference sequence). The CDR3 is made up of 15 amino acids. V was trimmed by 2 bases and J by 2 bases, leaving 13 bases between them. The TCR originated in a woman aged 70 to 79 with acute or convalescent COVID-19. The chain uses TRBV5-4 and TRBJ1-1; weak D call: TRBD1 (6 bases). Sequencing was done on a sample of peripheral blood. The CDR3 nucleotides are TGTGCCAGCAGCTTACCACAGGGACCTAACACTGAAGCTTTCTTT. Encoded protein: CASSLPQGPNTEAFF. The variable domain in full, completed from reference TRBV5-4 and TRBJ1-1, reads ETGVTQSPTHLIKTRGQQVTLRCSSQSGHNTVSWYQQALGQGPQFIFQYYREEENGRGNFPPRFSGLQFPNYSSELNVNALELDDSALYLCASSLPQGPNTEAFFGQGTRLTVV.